The 15 T cell receptor beta chains listed next were all sequenced from one sample in a study of blood T cell repertoires in COVID-19. The protocol was immunoSEQ multiplex PCR, while the TCRdb copy is restricted to in-frame clones and leaves out a portion. Of 100,000 or so clones in the sample, about four fifths are singletons; the top ten hold roughly 10%. The sample consisted of peripheral blood. The receptors were gathered from a human donor in a cohort sampled during active COVID-19.

There are a few counts of this clone. V is TRBV27 and J is TRBJ1-4; a possible D gene is TRBD1 (5 bases). Germline V CDR1 and CDR2: MNHEY, SMNVEV (reference sequence). Trimming took 5 bases from V and 8 from J, leaving 15 bases between them. The CDR3 spans 14 residues. Written as DNA, the CDR3 is TGTGCCAGCAGTCCCAGCAGGGCGGAGGAAAAACTGTTTTTT. Its translation: CASSPSRAEEKLFF. The whole variable domain, filled in from reference TRBV27 and TRBJ1-4, reads EAQVTQNPRYLITVTGKKLTVTCSQNMNHEYMSWYRQDPGLGLRQIYYSMNVEVTDKGDVPEGYKVSRKEKRNFPLILESPSPNQTSLYFCASSPSRAEEKLFFGSGTQLSVL.

A single count supports this clone. V is TRBV18 and J is TRBJ1-3, with 8 nucleotides matching TRBD1. This CDR3 spans 17 amino acids. CDR1 KGHSH and CDR2 LQKENI come from the germline V gene. V trimming: 3 bases; J trimming: 0 bases; junction bases outside the gene matches: 7. CDR3 DNA sequence: TGTGCCAGCTCACCTCCGGGACAGGAGGTCTCTGGAAACACCATATATTTT. Translating it yields CASSPPGQEVSGNTIYF. Filled out from reference TRBV18 and TRBJ1-3, the complete variable domain reads NAGVMQNPRHLVRRRGQEARLRCSPMKGHSHVYWYRQLPEEGLKFMVYLQKENIIDESGMPKERFSAEFPKEGPSILRIQQVVRGDSAAYFCASSPPGQEVSGNTIYFGEGSWLTVV.

This chain connects TRBV6-2 or TRBV6-3 to TRBJ2-1; TRBD1 matches at 7 bases. This CDR3 is built from 13 residues. Germline-derived CDR1 and CDR2 are MNHEY and SVGEGT. V trimming: 6 bases; J trimming: 6 bases; junction bases outside the gene matches: 5. The CDR3 protein is CASRYTGANEQFF. The CDR3 DNA reads as TGTGCCAGCAGGTACACAGGGGCCAATGAGCAGTTCTTC.

The chain employs TRBV21-1 and TRBJ2-7; the table gives TRBD1 as D, unverified against the DNA. TRBV21-1 corresponds to a pseudogene. The CDR3 covers 17 residues. The CDR3 DNA follows: TGTGCCAGCAGCAAATTTATCATGTCGGGACAGGGTTACGAGCAGTACTTC. It codes for CASSKFIMSGQGYEQYF.

This clone was observed a handful of times. The V call is TRBV4-1, the J call TRBJ1-2, with a weak D call TRBD1 (6 bases). This CDR3 has 16 amino acids. V lost 4 bases, J lost 1 base, and 16 bases lay in between. The V gene's germline CDR1 is MGHRA and CDR2 YSYEKL. The DNA for the CDR3 is TGCGCCAGCAGCCTTGAGTTTGGGGGCTTTAACTATGGCTACACCTTC. This encodes CASSLEFGGFNYGYTF.

This chain links TRBV6-2 or TRBV6-3 with TRBJ1-6, with 7 bases aligning to TRBD1. The CDR3 contains 14 residues. Germline trimming cut 6 bases from V and 7 bases from J; bases unmatched to any gene: 6. CDR1 and CDR2 (germline): MNHEY, SVGEGT. The CDR3 region has the DNA TGTGCCAGCAGCCGCGGGACAGCGAATTCACCCCTCCACTTT. Its translation is CASSRGTANSPLHF.

The rearrangement joins TRBV4-1 to TRBJ1-2, with a possible D match to TRBD1 (5 bases). V shed 3 bases and J shed 7 bases, with 9 bases lying between them. CDR1 and CDR2 from the germline V gene are MGHRA and YSYEKL. This CDR3 is 12 amino acids long. For the CDR3, the DNA is TGCGCCAGCAGCCACCTCGGGGGTGGCTACACCTTC. Translating gives CASSHLGGGYTF.

This clone was detected only a few times. This chain links TRBV2 with TRBJ1-3; TRBD1 agrees at 7 bases. Trimming cost V 7 bases and J 4 bases; bases outside gene matches: 10. CDR3 length: 15 residues. CDR1 is SNHLY, CDR2 FYNNEI, per germline. DNA for the CDR3: TGTGCCAGCAATATAGACAGGGCTTTCGGAAACACCATATATTTT. Protein product: CASNIDRAFGNTIYF.

J is TRBJ2-7 and V is TRBV5-6; 8 bases match TRBD1. With V trimmed by 4 bases and J by 7 bases, 10 bases remained unmatched. The V gene's germline CDR1 is SGHDT and CDR2 YYEEEE. This CDR3 spans 14 amino acids. The CDR3 spells CASSKDRGVGEQYF. Here the CDR3 DNA reads TGTGCCAGCAGCAAAGACAGGGGCGTGGGAGAGCAGTACTTC.

The gene calls are TRBV15 and TRBJ2-3; perhaps TRBD1 as D (5 bases). The V gene's germline CDR1 is LNHNV and CDR2 YYDKDF (reference sequence). Trimming removed 0 bases at V and 0 bases at J, with 7 bases between. CDR3 length equals 15 residues. The CDR3: CATSRERGSTDTQYF. The CDR3 coding sequence is TGTGCCACCAGCAGAGAAAGGGGAAGCACAGATACGCAGTATTTT.

The CDR3 here is CASLSRGNEKLFF. The CDR3 coding sequence is TGTGCCAGCTTAAGTAGGGGAAATGAAAAACTGTTTTTT. The chain couples TRBV28 to TRBJ1-4; the D gene is possibly TRBD1 (5 bases). The CDR3 runs to 13 residues. CDR1 and CDR2 from the germline V gene are MDHEN and SYDVKM. V was shortened by 8 bases and J by 5 bases, with 12 bases between the two germline ends.

This clone was detected a few times. This sequence joins TRBV7-9 and TRBJ1-3; 9 bases line up with TRBD1. Germline V lookup: CDR1 SEHNR, CDR2 FQNEAQ (reference sequence). The CDR3 runs 15 residues. V lost 4 bases and J lost 4; bases outside the gene matches: 5. This CDR3 is CASSSGQGAGNTIYF. CDR3 sequence (DNA): TGTGCCAGCAGCTCGGGACAGGGAGCGGGAAACACCATATATTTT.

The chain is built from TRBV7-2 and TRBJ1-1; D may be TRBD1 (5 bases). The CDR3 totals 15 residues. Looked up from germline, CDR1 is SGHTA and CDR2 is FQGNSA. Trimming shortened V by 5 bases and J by 0 bases, and 13 bases separated the two germline ends. CDR3 sequence (DNA): TGTGCCAGCAGCCCTCGTCGGGGGATGAACACTGAAGCTTTCTTT. Protein: CASSPRRGMNTEAFF.

The gene calls are TRBV28 and TRBJ2-7; the D is unclear. V was trimmed by 6 bases and J by 5 bases, leaving 11 bases between them. This CDR3 is 12 amino acids long. The V gene's germline CDR1 is MDHEN and CDR2 SYDVKM. CDR3 amino acids: CASRTGAHEQYF. The CDR3 coding sequence is TGTGCCAGCAGGACTGGAGCACACGAGCAGTACTTC.

The count of this clone is one. This sequence joins TRBV27 and TRBJ1-1; D remains ambiguous. The CDR3 is made up of 13 amino acids. Looked up from germline, CDR1 is MNHEY and CDR2 is SMNVEV (reference sequence). With 6 bases removed from V and 1 base from J, the gap between germline ends came to 9 bases. CDR3 residues: CASSPMRNTEAFF. As DNA, the CDR3 is TGTGCCAGCAGCCCCATGCGGAACACTGAAGCTTTCTTT.